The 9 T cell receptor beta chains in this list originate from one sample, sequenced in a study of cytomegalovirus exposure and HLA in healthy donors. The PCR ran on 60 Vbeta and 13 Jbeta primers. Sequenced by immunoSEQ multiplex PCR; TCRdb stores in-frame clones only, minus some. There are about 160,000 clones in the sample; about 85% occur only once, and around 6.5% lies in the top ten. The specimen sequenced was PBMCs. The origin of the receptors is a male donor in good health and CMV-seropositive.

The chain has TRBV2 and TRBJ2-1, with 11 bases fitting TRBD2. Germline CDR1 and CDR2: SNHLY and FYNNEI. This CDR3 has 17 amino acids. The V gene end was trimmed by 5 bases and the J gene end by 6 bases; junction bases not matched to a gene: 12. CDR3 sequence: CASSRLAGRGESNEQFF. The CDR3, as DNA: TGTGCCAGCAGTCGACTAGCGGGACGAGGTGAGAGCAATGAGCAGTTCTTC.

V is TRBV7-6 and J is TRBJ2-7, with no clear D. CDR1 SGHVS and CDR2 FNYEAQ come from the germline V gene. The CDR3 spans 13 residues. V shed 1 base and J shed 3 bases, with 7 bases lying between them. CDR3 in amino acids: CASSLGQYYEQYF. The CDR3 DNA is TGTGCCAGCAGCTTAGGGCAGTACTACGAGCAGTACTTC.

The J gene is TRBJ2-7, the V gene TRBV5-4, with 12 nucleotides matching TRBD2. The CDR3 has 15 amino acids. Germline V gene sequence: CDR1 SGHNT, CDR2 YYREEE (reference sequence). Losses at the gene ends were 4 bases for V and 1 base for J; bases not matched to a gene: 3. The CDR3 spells CASSRTSGRSYEQYF. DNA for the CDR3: TGTGCCAGCAGCCGAACTAGCGGGAGGTCCTACGAGCAGTACTTC.

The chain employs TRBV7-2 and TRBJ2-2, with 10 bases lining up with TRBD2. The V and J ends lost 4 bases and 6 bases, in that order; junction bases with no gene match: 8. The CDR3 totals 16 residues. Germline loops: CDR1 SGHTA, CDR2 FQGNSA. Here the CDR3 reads CASSSLAGGGPGELFF. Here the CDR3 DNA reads TGTGCCAGCAGCTCGTTAGCGGGAGGCGGACCCGGGGAGCTGTTTTTT.

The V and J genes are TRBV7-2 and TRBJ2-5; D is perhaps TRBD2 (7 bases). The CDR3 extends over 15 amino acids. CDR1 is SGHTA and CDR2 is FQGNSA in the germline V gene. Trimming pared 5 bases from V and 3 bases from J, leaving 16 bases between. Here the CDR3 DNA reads TGTGCCAGCAGCCCACAGGGCGGGAGAAAAGAGACCCAGTACTTC. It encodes CASSPQGGRKETQYF. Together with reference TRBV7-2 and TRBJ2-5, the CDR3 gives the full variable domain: GAGVSQSPSNKVTEKGKDVELRCDPISGHTALYWYRQSLGQGLEFLIYFQGNSAPDKSGLPSDRFSAERTGGSVSTLTIQRTQQEDSAVYLCASSPQGGRKETQYFGPGTRLLVL.

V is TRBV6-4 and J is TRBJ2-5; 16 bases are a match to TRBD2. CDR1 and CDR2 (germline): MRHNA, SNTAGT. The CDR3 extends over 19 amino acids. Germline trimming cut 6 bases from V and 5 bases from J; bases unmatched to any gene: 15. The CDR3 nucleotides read TGTGCCAGCAGACTTCCGGGACTAGCGGGAGGGCCGGGAGGGGAGACCCAGTACTTC. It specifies CASRLPGLAGGPGGETQYF.

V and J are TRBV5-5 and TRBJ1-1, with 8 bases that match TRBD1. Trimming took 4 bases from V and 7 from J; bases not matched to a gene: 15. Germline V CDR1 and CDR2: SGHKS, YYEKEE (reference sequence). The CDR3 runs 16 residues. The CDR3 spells CASSTGQGERVSEAFF. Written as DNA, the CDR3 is TGTGCCAGCAGCACCGGACAGGGTGAGAGAGTGAGTGAAGCTTTCTTT.

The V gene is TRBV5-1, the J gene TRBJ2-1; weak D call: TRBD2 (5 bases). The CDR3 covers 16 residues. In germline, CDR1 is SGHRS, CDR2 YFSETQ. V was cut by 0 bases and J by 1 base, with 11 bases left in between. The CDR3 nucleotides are TGCGCCAGCAGCTTGGCCGGGGTTCAGTCCTACAATGAGCAGTTCTTC. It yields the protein CASSLAGVQSYNEQFF.

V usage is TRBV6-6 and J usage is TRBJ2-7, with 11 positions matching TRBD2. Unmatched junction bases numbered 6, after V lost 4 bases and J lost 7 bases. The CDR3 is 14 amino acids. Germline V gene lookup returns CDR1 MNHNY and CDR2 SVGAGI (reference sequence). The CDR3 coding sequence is TGTGCCAGCAGTTCCCTGACTAGCGGGAAGGAGCAGTACTTC. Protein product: CASSSLTSGKEQYF.